Listed here are 3 T cell receptor beta chains from one sample, sequenced in a study of vaccination and CD4 T cells after COVID-19. What these receptors recognize is not known. Cultured CD4+ T cell DNA underwent sequencing with the Oncomine TCR Beta short-read assay. TCRdb independently ran MiXCR on the PCR reads; one entry per CDR3 protein. This table holds 7,000 or so distinct CDR3 sequences, about 41% found once. This sample's treatment: roughly 10-day PBMC culture with coronavirus spike peptide pools or control peptides (ViraFEST assay). CD4+ T-cell collection from the unexposed donor predated the COVID-19 pandemic (2011-2018). The sequenced material came from CD4+ T cells from blood, cultured in vitro. The receptors here all came from a human donor in good health.

There are a few counts of this clonotype. The V call is TRBV27, the J call TRBJ1-1; D unresolved. V was trimmed by 7 bases and J by 3 bases, leaving 15 bases between them. The germline V gene has CDR1 MNHEY and CDR2 SMNVEV (reference sequence). The CDR3 is 14 amino acids. CDR3 sequence reads: CASTTRLTDTEAFF. The CDR3 DNA follows: TGTGCCAGCACCACTCGACTGACCGACACTGAAGCTTTCTTT.

This clonotype was found a few times. The chain links TRBV20-1 to TRBJ1-2, with 8 bases fitting TRBD1. J gave up 3 bases and V 6 bases, and 18 bases lay outside the gene matches. Per the germline V gene, CDR1 is DFQATT and CDR2 is SNEGSKA (reference sequence). CDR3 length equals 17 residues. The CDR3 nucleotides are TGCAGTGCGCCAAAAGCCCTGGAGGACAGGGACTACTATGGCTACACCTTC. Protein product: CSAPKALEDRDYYGYTF.

The genes are TRBV18 and TRBJ1-5, with D possibly TRBD1 on 5 matching bases. V lost 3 bases to trimming and J lost 2 bases, with 14 bases between them. This CDR3 is 16 amino acids long. Germline lookup yields CDR1 KGHSH and CDR2 LQKENI. The CDR3 DNA reads as TGTGCCAGCTCACCTAGTCAGGGCGGCCGCAATCAGCCCCAGCATTTT. Translating gives CASSPSQGGRNQPQHF.